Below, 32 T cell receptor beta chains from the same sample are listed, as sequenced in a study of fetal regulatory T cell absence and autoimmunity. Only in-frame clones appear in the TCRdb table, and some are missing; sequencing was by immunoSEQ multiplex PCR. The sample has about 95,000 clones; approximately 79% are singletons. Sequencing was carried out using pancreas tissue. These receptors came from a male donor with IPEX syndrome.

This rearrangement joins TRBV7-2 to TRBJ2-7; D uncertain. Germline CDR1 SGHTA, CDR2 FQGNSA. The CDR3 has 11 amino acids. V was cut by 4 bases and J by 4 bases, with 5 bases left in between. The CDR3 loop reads CASSSLYEQYF. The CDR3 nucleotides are TGTGCCAGCAGCTCTTTATACGAGCAGTACTTC. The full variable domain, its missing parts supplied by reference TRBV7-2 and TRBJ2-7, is GAGVSQSPSNKVTEKGKDVELRCDPISGHTALYWYRQSLGQGLEFLIYFQGNSAPDKSGLPSDRFSAERTGGSVSTLTIQRTQQEDSAVYLCASSSLYEQYFGPGTRLTVT.

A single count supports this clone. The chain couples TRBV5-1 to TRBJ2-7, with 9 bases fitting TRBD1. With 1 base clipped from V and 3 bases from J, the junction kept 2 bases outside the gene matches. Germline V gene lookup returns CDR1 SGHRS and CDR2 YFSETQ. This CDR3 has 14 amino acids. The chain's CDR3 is CASSLLGQGYEQYF. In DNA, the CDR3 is TGCGCCAGCAGCTTGCTGGGACAGGGCTACGAGCAGTACTTC. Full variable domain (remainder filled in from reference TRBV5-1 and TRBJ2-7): KAGVTQTPRYLIKTRGQQVTLSCSPISGHRSVSWYQQTPGQGLQFLFEYFSETQRNKGNFPGRFSGRQFSNSRSEMNVSTLELGDSALYLCASSLLGQGYEQYFGPGTRLTVT.

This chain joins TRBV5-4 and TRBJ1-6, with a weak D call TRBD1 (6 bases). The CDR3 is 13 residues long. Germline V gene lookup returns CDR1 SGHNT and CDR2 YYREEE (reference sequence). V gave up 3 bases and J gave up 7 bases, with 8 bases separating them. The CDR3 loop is CASSSGQNSPLHF. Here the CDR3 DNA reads TGTGCCAGCAGCTCCGGACAGAATTCACCCCTCCACTTT.

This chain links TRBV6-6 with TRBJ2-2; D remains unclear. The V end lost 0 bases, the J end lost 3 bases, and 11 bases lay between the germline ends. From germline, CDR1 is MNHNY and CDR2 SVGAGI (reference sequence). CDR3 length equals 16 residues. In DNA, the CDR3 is TGTGCCAGCAGTTACTCCTATAGGTTCGACACCGGGGAGCTGTTTTTT. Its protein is CASSYSYRFDTGELFF.

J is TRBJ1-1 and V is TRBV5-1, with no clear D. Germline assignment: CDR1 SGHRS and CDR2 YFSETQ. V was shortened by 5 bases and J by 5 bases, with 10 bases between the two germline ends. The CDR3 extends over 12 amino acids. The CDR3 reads CASRRVTTEAFF. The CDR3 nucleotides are TGCGCCAGCAGACGGGTTACAACTGAAGCTTTCTTT.

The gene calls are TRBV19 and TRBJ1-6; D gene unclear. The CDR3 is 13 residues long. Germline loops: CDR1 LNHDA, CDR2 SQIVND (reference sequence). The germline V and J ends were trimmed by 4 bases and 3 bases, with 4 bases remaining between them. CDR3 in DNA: TGTGCCAGTAGTAGACACTATAATTCACCCCTCCACTTT. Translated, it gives CASSRHYNSPLHF.

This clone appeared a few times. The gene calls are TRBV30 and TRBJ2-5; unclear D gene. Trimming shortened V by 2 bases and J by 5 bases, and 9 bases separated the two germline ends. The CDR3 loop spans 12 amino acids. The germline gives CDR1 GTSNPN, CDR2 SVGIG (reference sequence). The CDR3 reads CAWSPAWETQYF. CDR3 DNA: TGTGCCTGGAGTCCGGCTTGGGAGACCCAGTACTTC.

CDR3 residues: CASSQERGDDTEAFF. The CDR3 coding sequence is TGCGCCAGCAGCCAAGAAAGAGGGGACGACACTGAAGCTTTCTTT. This chain connects TRBV4-1 to TRBJ1-1; TRBD1 might be the D (5 bases). V dropped 0 bases and J dropped 3 bases, with 11 bases sitting between them. This CDR3 has 15 residues. In germline, CDR1 is MGHRA, CDR2 YSYEKL.

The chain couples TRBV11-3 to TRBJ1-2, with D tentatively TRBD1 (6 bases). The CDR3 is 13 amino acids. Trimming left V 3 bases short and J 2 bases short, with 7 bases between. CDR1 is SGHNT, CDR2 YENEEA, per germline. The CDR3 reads CASSFGTNYGYTF. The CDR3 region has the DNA TGTGCCAGCAGCTTTGGGACAAACTATGGCTACACCTTC.

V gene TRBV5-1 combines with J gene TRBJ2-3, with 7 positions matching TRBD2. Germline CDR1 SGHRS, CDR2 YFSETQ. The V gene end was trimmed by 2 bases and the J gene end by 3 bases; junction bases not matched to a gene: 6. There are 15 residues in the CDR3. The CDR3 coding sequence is TGCGCCAGCAGCTTAAGGGGCGGGAGAACAGATACGCAGTATTTT. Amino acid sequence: CASSLRGGRTDTQYF.

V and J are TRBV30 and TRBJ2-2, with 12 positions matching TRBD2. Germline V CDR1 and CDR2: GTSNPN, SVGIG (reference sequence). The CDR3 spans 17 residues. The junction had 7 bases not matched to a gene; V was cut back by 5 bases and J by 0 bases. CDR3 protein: CAWWTSGEPSNTGELFF. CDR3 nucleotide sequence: TGTGCCTGGTGGACTAGCGGGGAACCGTCGAACACCGGGGAGCTGTTTTTT.

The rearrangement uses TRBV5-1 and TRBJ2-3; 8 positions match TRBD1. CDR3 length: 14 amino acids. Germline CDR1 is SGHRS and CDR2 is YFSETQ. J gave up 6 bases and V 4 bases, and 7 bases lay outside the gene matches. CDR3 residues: CASSPGQVKDTQYF. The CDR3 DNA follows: TGCGCCAGCAGCCCGGGACAGGTCAAGGATACGCAGTATTTT.

Here the CDR3 DNA reads TGCGCCAGCAGGGGAAGGTTCCCGAGGGCCTACGAGCAGTACTTC. Its translation: CASRGRFPRAYEQYF. The genes are TRBV10-2 and TRBJ2-7; tentative D call: TRBD2 (5 bases). Germline CDR1 WSHSY, CDR2 SAAADI. CDR3 length equals 15 residues. Trimming took 6 bases from V and 2 from J, leaving 17 bases between them.

The CDR3 DNA reads as TGTGCCAGCAGCGCCAACAGGGAAGTTGGGTGGACTAAGCAGTTCTTC. It codes for CASSANREVGWTKQFF. This chain uses TRBV2 with TRBJ2-1; D is possibly TRBD1 or TRBD2 (6 bases each). Germline V gene lookup returns CDR1 SNHLY and CDR2 FYNNEI. The CDR3 contains 16 residues. Trimming left V 6 bases short and J 11 bases short, with 26 bases between.

CDR3 nucleotide sequence: TGTGCCAGCAGTGCGGTACACCGTGCCTACGAGCAGTACTTC. The encoded protein is CASSAVHRAYEQYF. The chain links TRBV2 to TRBJ2-7; no clear D. CDR3 length: 14 residues. V lost 4 bases to trimming and J lost 2 bases, with 12 bases between them. Germline V gene data show CDR1 as SNHLY and CDR2 as FYNNEI.

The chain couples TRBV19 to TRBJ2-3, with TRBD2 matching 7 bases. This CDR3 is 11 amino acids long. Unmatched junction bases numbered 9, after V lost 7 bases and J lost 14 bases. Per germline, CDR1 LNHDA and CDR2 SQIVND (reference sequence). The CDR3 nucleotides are TGTGCCAGTAAGGGAGGGGTAGCGGTGTATTTT. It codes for CASKGGVAVYF.

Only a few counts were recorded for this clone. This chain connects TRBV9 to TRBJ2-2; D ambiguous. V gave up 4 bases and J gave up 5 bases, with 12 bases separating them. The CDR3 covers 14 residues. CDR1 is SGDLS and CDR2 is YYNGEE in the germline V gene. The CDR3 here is CASSPRLGTGELFF. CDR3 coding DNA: TGTGCCAGCAGCCCCCGATTAGGAACCGGGGAGCTGTTTTTT.

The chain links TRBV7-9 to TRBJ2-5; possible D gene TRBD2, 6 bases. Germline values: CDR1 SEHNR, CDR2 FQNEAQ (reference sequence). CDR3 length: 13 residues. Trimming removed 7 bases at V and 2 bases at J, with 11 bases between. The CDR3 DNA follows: TGTGCCAGCACCGACCGGGGGCAAGAGACCCAGTACTTC. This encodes CASTDRGQETQYF. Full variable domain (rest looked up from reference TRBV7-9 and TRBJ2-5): DTGVSQNPRHKITKRGQNVTFRCDPISEHNRLYWYRQTLGQGPEFLTYFQNEAQLEKSRLLSDRFSAERPKGSFSTLEIQRTEQGDSAMYLCASTDRGQETQYFGPGTRLLVL.

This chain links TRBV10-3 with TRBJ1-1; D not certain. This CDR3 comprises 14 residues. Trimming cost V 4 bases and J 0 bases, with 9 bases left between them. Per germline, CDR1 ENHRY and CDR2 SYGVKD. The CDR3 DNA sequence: TGTGCCATCAGTGGACGTTACTTGAACACTGAAGCTTTCTTT. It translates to CAISGRYLNTEAFF.

As DNA, the CDR3 is TGCGCCAGCAGCCGTAACAGGGTAAGAGGACTAATGAACACTGAAGCTTTCTTT. Amino acids: CASSRNRVRGLMNTEAFF. The chain joins TRBV4-1 to TRBJ1-1; a weak D match, TRBD1 (6 bases). The V gene's germline CDR1 is MGHRA and CDR2 YSYEKL. With 4 bases removed from V and 0 bases from J, the gap between germline ends came to 21 bases. The CDR3 consists of 18 residues.

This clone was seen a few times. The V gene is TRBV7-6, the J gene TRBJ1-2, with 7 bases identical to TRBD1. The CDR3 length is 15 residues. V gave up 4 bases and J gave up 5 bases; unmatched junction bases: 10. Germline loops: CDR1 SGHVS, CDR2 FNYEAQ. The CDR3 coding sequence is TGTGCCAGCAGCTCCAGGACAGGATGGGGGTATGGCTACACCTTC. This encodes CASSSRTGWGYGYTF.

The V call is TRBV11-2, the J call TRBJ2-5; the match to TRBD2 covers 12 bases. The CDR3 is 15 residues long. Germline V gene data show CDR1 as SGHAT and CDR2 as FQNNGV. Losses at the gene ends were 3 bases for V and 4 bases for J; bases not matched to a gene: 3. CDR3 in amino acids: CASSFLAGGRETQYF. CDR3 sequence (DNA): TGTGCCAGCAGCTTTCTAGCGGGGGGGAGAGAGACCCAGTACTTC.

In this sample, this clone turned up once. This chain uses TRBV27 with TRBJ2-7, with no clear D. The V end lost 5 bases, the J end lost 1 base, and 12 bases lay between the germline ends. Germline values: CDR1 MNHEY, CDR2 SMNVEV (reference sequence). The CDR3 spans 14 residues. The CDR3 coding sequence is TGTGCCAGCAGTCAAATTCCCTTTTCCTACGAGCAGTACTTC. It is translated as CASSQIPFSYEQYF.

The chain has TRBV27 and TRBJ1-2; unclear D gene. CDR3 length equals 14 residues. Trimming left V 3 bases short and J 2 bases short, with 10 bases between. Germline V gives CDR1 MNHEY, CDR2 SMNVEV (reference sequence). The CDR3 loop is CASSFAATNYGYTF. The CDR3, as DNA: TGTGCCAGCAGTTTTGCGGCGACCAACTATGGCTACACCTTC.

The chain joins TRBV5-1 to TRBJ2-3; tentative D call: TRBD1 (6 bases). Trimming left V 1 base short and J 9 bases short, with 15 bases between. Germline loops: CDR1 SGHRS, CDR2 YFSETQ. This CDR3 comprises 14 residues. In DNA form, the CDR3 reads TGCGCCAGCAGCTTGCGGACAGCTAAGGGAACGCAGTATTTT. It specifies CASSLRTAKGTQYF.

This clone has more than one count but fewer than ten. CDR3 residues: CAWGRTVAEKLFF. The CDR3 nucleotides are TGTGCCTGGGGAAGGACAGTCGCGGAAAAACTGTTTTTT. The chain recombines TRBV30 with TRBJ1-4; tentative D call: TRBD1 (6 bases). Germline CDR1 GTSNPN, CDR2 SVGIG (reference sequence). V was trimmed by 5 bases and J by 8 bases, leaving 15 bases between them. The CDR3 totals 13 residues.

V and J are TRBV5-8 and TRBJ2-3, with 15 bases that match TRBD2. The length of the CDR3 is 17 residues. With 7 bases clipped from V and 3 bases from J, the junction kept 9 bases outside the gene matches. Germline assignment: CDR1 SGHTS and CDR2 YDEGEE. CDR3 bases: TGTGCCAGCGCCACCGGGACTAGCGGGAGGATAACAGATACGCAGTATTTT. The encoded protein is CASATGTSGRITDTQYF.

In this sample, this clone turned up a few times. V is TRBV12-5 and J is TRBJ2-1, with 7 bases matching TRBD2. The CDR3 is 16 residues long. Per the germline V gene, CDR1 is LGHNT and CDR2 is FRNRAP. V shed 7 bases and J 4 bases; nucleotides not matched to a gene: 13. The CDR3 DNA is TGTGCTAGTGTCCCGCCGACTAGCCCGAGTTACAATGAGCAGTTCTTC. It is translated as CASVPPTSPSYNEQFF.

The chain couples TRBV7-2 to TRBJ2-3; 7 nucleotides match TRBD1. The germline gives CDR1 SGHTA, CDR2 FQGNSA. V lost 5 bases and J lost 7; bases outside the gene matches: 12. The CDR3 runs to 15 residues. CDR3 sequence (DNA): TGTGCCAGCAGCCCCCTTAGACAGGGCGTAAATACGCAGTATTTT. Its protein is CASSPLRQGVNTQYF.

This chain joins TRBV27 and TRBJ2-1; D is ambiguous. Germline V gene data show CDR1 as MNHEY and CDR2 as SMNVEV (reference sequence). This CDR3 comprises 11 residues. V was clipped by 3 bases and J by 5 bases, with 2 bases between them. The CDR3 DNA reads TGTGCCAGCAGTTTCCACAATGAGCAGTTCTTC. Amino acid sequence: CASSFHNEQFF.

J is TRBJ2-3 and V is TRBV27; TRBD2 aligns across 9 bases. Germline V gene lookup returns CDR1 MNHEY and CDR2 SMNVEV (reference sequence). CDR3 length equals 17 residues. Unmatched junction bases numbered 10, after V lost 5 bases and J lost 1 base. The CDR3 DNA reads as TGTGCCAGCAGTACCTTGACTAGCGGCCTTCGCACAGATACGCAGTATTTT. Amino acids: CASSTLTSGLRTDTQYF.

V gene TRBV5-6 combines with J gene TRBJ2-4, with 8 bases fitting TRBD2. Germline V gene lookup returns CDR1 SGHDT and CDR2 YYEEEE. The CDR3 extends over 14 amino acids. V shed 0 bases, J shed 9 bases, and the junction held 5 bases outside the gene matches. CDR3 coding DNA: TGTGCCAGCAGCTTGGCGGGGGGGCCTAGCATTCAGTACTTC. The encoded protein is CASSLAGGPSIQYF.